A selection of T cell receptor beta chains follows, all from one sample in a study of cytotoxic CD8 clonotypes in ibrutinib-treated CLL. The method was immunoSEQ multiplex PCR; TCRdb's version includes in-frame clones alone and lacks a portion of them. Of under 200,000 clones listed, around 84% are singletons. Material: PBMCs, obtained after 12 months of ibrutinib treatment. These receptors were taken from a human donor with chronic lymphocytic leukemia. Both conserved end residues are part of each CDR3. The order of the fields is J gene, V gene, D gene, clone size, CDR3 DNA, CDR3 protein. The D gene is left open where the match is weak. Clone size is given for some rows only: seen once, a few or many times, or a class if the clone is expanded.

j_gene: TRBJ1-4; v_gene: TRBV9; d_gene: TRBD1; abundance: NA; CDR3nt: TGTGCCAGCAGCCAATTACAGGGGGCATATGAAAAACTGTTTTTT; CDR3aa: CASSQLQGAYEKLFF
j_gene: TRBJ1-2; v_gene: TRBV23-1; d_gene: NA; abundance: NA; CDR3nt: TGCGCCAGCAGTCAATTTACGACAGTCGGCTACACCTTC; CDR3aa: CASSQFTTVGYTF
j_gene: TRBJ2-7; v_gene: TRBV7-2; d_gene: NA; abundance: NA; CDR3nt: TGTGCCAGCAGTTACCGGGACCCCCCAGGGAAGCAGTACTTC; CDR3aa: CASSYRDPPGKQYF
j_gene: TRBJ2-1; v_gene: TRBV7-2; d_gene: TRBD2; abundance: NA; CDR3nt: TGTGCCAGCAGCTTACATAGCGGGAGGGCCGAGAATGAGCAGTTCTTC; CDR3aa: CASSLHSGRAENEQFF
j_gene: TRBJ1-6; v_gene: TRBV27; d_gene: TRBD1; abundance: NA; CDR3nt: TGTGCCAGCAGTAGTTGGACAGGGGGCAATTCACCCCTCCACTTT; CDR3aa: CASSSWTGGNSPLHF
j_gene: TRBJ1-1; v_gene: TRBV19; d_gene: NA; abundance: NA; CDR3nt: TGTGCCAGTAGTACCCCCGAGGCAGGGAGCACTGAAGCTTTCTTT; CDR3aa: CASSTPEAGSTEAFF
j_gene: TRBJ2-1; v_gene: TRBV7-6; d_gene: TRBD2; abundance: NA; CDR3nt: TGTGCCAGCAGCACTCCAAGCGGGGGGGGCGGTGAGCAGTTCTTC; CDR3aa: CASSTPSGGGGEQFF
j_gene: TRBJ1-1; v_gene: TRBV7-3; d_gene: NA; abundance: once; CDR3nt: TGTGCCAGCAGCCCCATAGGGGCTACGAACACTGAAGCTTTCTTT; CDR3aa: CASSPIGATNTEAFF
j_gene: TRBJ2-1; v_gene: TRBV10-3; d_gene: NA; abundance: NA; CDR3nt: TGTGCCATCAGTGACGCAGGGATAGCCTACAATGAGCAGTTCTTC; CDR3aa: CAISDAGIAYNEQFF
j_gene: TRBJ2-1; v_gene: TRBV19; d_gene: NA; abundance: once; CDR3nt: TGTGCCAGTAGTATCAGACTATCCTCCTACAATGAGCAGTTCTTC; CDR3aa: CASSIRLSSYNEQFF
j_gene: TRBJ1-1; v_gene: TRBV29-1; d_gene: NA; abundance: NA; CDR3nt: TGCAGCGTTACCCGGGACCCCGCCCGGAACACTGAAGCTTTCTTT; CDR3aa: CSVTRDPARNTEAFF
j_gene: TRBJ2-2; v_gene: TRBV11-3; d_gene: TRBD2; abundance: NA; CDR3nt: TGTGCCAGCAGCTTAATGGGTCGAGGCGGGAGAAACACCGGGGAGCTGTTTTTT; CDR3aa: CASSLMGRGGRNTGELFF
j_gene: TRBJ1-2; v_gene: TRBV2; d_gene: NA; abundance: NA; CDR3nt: TGTGCCAGCAGCCGGACCTATGGCTACACCTTC; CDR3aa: CASSRTYGYTF
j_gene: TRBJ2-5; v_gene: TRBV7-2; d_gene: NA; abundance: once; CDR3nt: TGTGCCAGCAGCTTAGAATCGGTCCGGGTTAGGACCCAGTACTTC; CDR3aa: CASSLESVRVRTQYF
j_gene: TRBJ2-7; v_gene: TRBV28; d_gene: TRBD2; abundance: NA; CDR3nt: TGTGCCAGCAGTTTAGGAAACGGCGGGAGGGCCGTGGGCGAGCAGTACTTC; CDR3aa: CASSLGNGGRAVGEQYF
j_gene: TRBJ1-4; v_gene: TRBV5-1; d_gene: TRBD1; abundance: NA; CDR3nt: TGCGCCAGCAGCCTCGACAGGGGGGCAGAAAAACTGTTTTTT; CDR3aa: CASSLDRGAEKLFF
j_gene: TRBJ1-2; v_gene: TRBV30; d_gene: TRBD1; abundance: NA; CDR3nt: TGTGCCTGGAGTGCGGGGACAGCAATCTATGGCTACACCTTC; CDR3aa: CAWSAGTAIYGYTF
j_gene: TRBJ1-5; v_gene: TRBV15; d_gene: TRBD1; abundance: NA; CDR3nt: TGTGCCACCAGCAGGGGGACAGGGGGGTTCGCTCAGCCCCAGCATTTT; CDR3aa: CATSRGTGGFAQPQHF
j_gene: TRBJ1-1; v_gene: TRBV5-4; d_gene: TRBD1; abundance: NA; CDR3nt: TGTGCCAGCAGAGCCGGGACAGGGGGTTTAAAGAACACTGAAGCTTTCTTT; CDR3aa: CASRAGTGGLKNTEAFF
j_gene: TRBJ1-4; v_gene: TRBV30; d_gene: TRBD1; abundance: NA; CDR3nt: TGTGCCTGGACCCGGGACAGCTCAACTAATGAAAAACTGTTTTTT; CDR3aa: CAWTRDSSTNEKLFF
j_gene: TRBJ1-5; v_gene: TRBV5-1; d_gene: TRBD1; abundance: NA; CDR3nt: TGCGCCAGCAGCTTGACAGGGGTCAATCAGCCCCAGCATTTT; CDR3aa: CASSLTGVNQPQHF
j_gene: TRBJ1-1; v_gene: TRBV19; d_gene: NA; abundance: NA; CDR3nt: TGTGCCAGTAGTATAGGTCGAGCACAGGTGACTGAAGCTTTCTTT; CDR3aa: CASSIGRAQVTEAFF
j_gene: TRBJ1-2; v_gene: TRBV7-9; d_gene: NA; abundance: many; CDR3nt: TGTGCCAGCAACGACAGGTCTGGGTCGGATGGCTACACCTTC; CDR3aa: CASNDRSGSDGYTF
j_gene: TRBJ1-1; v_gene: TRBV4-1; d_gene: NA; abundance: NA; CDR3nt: TGCGCCAGCAGCCAAGACTGGTGGACTGAAGCTTTCTTT; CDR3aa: CASSQDWWTEAFF
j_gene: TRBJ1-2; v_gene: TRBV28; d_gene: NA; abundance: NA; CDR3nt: TGTGCCAGCAGTTTGGCAGGGATGAAAGGCTACACCTTC; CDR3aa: CASSLAGMKGYTF
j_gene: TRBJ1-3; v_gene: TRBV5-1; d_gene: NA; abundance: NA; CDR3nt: TGCGCCAGCAGCTTGGCCCCAAGCTCTGGAAACACCATATATTTT; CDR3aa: CASSLAPSSGNTIYF
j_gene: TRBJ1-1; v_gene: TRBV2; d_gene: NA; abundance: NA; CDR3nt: TGTGCCAGCAGTTACACGCCAGGGGAGGGGACGAACACTGAAGCTTTCTTT; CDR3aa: CASSYTPGEGTNTEAFF
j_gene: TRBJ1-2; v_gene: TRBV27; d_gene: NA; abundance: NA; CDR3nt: TGTGCCAGCAGTTTATACCGTTCCAGGGTAGGCTATGGCTACACCTTC; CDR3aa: CASSLYRSRVGYGYTF
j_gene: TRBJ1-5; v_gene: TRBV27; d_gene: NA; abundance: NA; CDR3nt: TGTGCCAGCAGTTTAAGGGGCCAGCATAGCAATCAGCCCCAGCATTTT; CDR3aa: CASSLRGQHSNQPQHF
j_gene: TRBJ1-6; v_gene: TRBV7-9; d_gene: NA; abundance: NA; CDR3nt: TGTGCCAGCAGCCACTCCAGGGGCTCCTATAATTCACCCCTCCACTTT; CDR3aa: CASSHSRGSYNSPLHF
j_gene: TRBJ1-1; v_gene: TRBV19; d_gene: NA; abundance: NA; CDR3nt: TGTGCCAGTAGTATACCGGGTAACACTGAAGCTTTCTTT; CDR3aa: CASSIPGNTEAFF
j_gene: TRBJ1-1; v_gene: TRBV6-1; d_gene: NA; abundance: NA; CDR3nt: TGTGCCAGCAAAGGAAATGGGAACACTGAAGCTTTCTTT; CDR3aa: CASKGNGNTEAFF
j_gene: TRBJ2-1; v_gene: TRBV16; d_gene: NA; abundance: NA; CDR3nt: TGTGCCAGCAGCCCCTCACGGGGGCTCTCAGCTGAGCAGTTCTTC; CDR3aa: CASSPSRGLSAEQFF
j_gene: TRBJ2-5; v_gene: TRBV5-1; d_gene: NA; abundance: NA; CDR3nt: TGCGCCAGCAGCCATAGCCCCGGGAAAGAGACCCAGTACTTC; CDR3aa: CASSHSPGKETQYF
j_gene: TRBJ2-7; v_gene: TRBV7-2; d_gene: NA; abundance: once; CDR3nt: TGTGCCAGCAGCTTAGGGAGGGAGTACGAGCAGTACTTC; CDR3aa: CASSLGREYEQYF